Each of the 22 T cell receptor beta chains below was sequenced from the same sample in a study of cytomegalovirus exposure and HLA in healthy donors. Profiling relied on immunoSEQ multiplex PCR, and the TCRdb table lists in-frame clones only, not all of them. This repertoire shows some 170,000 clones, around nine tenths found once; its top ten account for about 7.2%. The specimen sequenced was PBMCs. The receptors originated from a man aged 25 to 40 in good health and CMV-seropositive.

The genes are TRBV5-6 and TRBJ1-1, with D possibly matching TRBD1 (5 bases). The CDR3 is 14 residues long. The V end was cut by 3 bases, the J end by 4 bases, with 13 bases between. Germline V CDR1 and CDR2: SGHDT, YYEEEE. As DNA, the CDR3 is TGTGCCAGCAGCTCGGGGGTTGGGGTCACTGAAGCTTTCTTT. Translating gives CASSSGVGVTEAFF.

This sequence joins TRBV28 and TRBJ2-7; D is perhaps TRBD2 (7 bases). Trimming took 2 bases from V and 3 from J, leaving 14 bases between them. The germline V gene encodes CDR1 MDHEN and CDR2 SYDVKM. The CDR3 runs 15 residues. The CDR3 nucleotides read TGTGCCAGCAGTTTAGGGGGGGCAAGGGGCTACGAGCAGTACTTC. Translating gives CASSLGGARGYEQYF.

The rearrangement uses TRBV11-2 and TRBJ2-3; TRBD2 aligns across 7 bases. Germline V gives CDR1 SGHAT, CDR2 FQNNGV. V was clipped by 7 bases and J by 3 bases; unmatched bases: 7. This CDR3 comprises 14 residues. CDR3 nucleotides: TGTGCCAGCACTTGGGGCGGGAGAACAGATACGCAGTATTTT. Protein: CASTWGGRTDTQYF.

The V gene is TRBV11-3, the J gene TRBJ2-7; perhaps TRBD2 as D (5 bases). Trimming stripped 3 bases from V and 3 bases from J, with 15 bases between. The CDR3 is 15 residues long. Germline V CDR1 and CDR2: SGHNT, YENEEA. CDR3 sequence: CASSFGKETNYEQYF. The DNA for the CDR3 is TGTGCCAGCAGCTTCGGAAAAGAGACTAACTACGAGCAGTACTTC.

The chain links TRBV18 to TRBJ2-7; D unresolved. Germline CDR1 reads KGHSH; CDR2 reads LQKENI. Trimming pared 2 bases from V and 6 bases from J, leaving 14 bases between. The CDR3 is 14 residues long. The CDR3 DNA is TGTGCCAGCTCACCAGAGGCTAGTGGGCTCGAGCAGTACTTC. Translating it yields CASSPEASGLEQYF.

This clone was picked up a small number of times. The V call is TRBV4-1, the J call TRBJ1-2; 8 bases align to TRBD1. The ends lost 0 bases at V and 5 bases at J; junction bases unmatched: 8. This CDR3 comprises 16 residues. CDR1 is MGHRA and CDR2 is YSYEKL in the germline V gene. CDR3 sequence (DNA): TGCGCCAGCAGCCAAGAAGGTGGACAGGGTGGGTATGGCTACACCTTC. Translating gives CASSQEGGQGGYGYTF.

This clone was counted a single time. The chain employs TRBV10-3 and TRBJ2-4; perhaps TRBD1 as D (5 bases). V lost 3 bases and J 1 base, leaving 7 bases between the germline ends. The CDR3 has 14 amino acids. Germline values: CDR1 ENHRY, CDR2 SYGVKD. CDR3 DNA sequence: TGTGCCATCAGTGAAGGGGTCGCCAAAAACATTCAGTACTTC. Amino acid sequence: CAISEGVAKNIQYF.

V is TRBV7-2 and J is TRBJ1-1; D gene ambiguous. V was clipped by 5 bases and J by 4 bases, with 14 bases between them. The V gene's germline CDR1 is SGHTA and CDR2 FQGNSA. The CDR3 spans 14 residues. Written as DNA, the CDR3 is TGTGCCAGCAGCATATACCCCCGGAGCACTGAAGCTTTCTTT. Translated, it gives CASSIYPRSTEAFF.

The CDR3 reads CASSPQRGSDDEQFF. The CDR3 region has the DNA TGTGCCAGCTCACCACAGAGGGGGAGTGATGATGAGCAGTTCTTC. V usage is TRBV18 and J usage is TRBJ2-1, with D perhaps TRBD1 (6 bases). Per germline, CDR1 KGHSH and CDR2 LQKENI. The ends were cut back, 1 base at V and 8 bases at J, with 15 bases in the middle. This CDR3 has 15 amino acids.

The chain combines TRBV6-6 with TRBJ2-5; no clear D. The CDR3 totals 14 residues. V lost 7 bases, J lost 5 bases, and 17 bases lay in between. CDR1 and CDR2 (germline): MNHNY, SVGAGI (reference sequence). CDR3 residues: CASTVRTDPETQYF. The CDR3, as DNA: TGTGCCAGCACTGTTCGAACAGACCCGGAGACCCAGTACTTC.

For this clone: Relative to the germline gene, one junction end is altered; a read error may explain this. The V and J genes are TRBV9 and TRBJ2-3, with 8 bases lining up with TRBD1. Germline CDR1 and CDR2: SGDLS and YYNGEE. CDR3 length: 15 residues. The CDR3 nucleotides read TGTGCCAGCAGCCTGCAGGGACAGGCGACAGGTACGCAGTATTTT. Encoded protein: CASSLQGQATGTQYF.

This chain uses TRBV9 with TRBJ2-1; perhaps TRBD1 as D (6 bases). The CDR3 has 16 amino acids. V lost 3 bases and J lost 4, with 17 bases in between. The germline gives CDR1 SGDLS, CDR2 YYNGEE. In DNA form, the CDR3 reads TGTGCCAGCAGCGACCGACCTACGACAGGATACAATGAGCAGTTCTTC. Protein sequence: CASSDRPTTGYNEQFF. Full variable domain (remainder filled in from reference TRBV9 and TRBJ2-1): DSGVTQTPKHLITATGQRVTLRCSPRSGDLSVYWYQQSLDQGLQFLIQYYNGEERAKGNILERFSAQQFPDLHSELNLSSLELGDSALYFCASSDRPTTGYNEQFFGPGTRLTVL.

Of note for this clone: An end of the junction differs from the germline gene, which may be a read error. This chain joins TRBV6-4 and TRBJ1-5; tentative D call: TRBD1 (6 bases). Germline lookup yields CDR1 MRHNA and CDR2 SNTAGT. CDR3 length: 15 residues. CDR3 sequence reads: CASSYSGEGGQPQHF. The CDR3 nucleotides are TGTGCCAGCAGTTACTCAGGTGAGGGGGGTCAGCCCCAGCATTTT.

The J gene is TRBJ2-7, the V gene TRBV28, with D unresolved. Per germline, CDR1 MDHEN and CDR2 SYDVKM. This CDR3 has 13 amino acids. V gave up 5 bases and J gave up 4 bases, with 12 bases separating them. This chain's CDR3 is CASSQIRAYEQYF. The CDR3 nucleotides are TGTGCCAGCAGTCAAATCCGGGCTTACGAGCAGTACTTC.

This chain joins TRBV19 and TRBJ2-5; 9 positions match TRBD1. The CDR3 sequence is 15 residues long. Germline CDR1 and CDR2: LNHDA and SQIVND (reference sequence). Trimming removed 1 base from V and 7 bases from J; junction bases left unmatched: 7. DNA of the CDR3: TGTGCCAGTAGTATAGCGGCGGGACAGGGCGGGACCCAGTACTTC. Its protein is CASSIAAGQGGTQYF.

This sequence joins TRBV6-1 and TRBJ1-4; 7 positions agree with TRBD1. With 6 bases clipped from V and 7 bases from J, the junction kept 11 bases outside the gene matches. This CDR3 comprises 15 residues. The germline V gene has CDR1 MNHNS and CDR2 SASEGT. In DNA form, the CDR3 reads TGTGCCAGCAGGGGAAGAGGGGGCGCGGTTGAAAAACTGTTTTTT. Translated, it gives CASRGRGGAVEKLFF.

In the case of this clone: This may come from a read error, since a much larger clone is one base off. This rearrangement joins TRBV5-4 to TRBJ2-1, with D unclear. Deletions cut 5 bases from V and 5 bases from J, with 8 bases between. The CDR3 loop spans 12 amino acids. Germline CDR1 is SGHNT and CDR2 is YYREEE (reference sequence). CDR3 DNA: TGTGCCAGCAGAGAGGAGAACAATGAGCAGTTCTTC. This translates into CASREENNEQFF.

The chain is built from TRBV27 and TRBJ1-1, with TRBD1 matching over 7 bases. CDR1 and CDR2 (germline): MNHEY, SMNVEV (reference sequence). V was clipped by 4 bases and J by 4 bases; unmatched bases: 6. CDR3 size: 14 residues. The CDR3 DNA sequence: TGTGCCAGCAGTTGGATCAGGGGGAGCACTGAAGCTTTCTTT. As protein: CASSWIRGSTEAFF.

The CDR3 DNA sequence: TGCGCCAGCAGACACACAGGGAGAGGTGCAGATACGCAGTATTTT. Translated: CASRHTGRGADTQYF. The chain employs TRBV4-1 and TRBJ2-3; a weak D match, TRBD1 (6 bases). V was pared by 6 bases and J by 4 bases, with 17 bases between. In germline, CDR1 is MGHRA, CDR2 YSYEKL. This CDR3 comprises 15 residues.

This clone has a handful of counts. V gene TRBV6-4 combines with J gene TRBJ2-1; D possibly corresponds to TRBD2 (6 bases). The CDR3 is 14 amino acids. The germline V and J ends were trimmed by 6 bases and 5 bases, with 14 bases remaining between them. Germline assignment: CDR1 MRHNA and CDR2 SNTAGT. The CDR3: CASSPSVNNNEQFF. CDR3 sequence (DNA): TGTGCCAGCAGCCCTAGCGTGAACAACAATGAGCAGTTCTTC.

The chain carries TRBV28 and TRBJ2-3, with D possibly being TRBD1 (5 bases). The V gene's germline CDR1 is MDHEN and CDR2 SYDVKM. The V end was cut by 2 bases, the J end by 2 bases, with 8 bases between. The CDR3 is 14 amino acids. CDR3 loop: CASSLSRATDTQYF. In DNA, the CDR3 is TGTGCCAGCAGTTTAAGCAGGGCCACAGATACGCAGTATTTT.

CDR3 DNA sequence: TGTGCCAGCAGCCGAACTAGCCACTCGGACTACGAGCAGTACTTC. It yields the protein CASSRTSHSDYEQYF. The rearrangement uses TRBV4-2 and TRBJ2-7; weak D call: TRBD2 (6 bases). V was shortened by 4 bases and J by 3 bases, with 16 bases between the two germline ends. Germline V gene data show CDR1 as LGHNA and CDR2 as YNFKEQ. The CDR3 has 15 amino acids.